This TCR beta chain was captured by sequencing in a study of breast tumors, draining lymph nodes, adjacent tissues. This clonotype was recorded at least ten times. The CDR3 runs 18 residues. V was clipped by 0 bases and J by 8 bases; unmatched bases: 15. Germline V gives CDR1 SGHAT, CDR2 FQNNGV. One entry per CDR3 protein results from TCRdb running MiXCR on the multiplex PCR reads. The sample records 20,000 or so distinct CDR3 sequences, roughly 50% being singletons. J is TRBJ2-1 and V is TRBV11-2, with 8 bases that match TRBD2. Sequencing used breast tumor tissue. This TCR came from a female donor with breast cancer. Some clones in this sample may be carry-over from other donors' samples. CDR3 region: CASSLELAAAPVRDEQFF. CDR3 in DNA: TGTGCCAGCAGCTTAGAACTAGCGGCAGCCCCCGTACGGGATGAGCAGTTCTTC.